The 25 T cell receptor beta chains below all came from one sample that was sequenced in a study of PD-1 blockade in classical Hodgkin lymphoma (dated by TCRdb to the early 2020s). The sample's time point label, in plain terms: cycle 4 day 1 (C4D1), after five to seven weeks of nivolumab. Relapse after autologous stem cell transplantation had occurred in all trial patients, and cohorts A, B and C were distinguished by prior brentuximab vedotin exposure. A Miltenyi CD4+ T cell isolation kit was used for magnetic negative selection to purify CD4+ T cells from thawed PBMCs. Libraries were prepared through the immunoSEQ multiplex PCR assay. This is the immuneACCESS table as TCRdb keeps it, with only in-frame sequences that have V and J called. A part of the clones is gone; compared with another copy, unresolved V genes explain less than half, and the rest is unexplained. The sample contains tens of thousands of clones, around four fifths of them found a single time. The top ten constitute over 0.8% of the sample.

The source material was CD4+ T cells from blood, sampled before the fourth cycle of nivolumab. Receptors were obtained from a human donor with classical Hodgkin lymphoma.

The rearrangement uses TRBV15 and TRBJ2-1; possible D gene TRBD2, 7 bases. The germline CDR1 and CDR2 sequences are LNHNV and YYDKDF (reference sequence). Trimming took off 0 bases at V and 10 bases at J, with 19 bases between the two ends. The length of the CDR3 is 16 residues. CDR3 bases: TGTGCCACCAGCAGAGAGCCGGGGGGCACAACTCGGGAGCAGTTCTTC. It encodes CATSREPGGTTREQFF.

The chain joins TRBV28 to TRBJ2-3; no clear D gene. The CDR3 is made up of 12 amino acids. Germline CDR1 reads MDHEN; CDR2 reads SYDVKM. Trimming took off 2 bases at V and 4 bases at J, with 4 bases between the two ends. This CDR3 is CASSLRADTQYF. The DNA for the CDR3 is TGTGCCAGCAGTTTACGAGCAGATACGCAGTATTTT.

This chain connects TRBV18 to TRBJ2-5, with TRBD2 identical over 10 bases. This CDR3 region has 15 residues. Germline assignment: CDR1 KGHSH and CDR2 LQKENI. J gave up 5 bases and V 2 bases, and 5 bases lay outside the gene matches. CDR3 sequence reads: CASSPALAGEETQYF. CDR3 sequence (DNA): TGTGCCAGCTCACCAGCCCTAGCGGGGGAGGAGACCCAGTACTTC.

The table lists this clone with a few counts. As DNA, the CDR3 is TGTGCCAGCTCACCGTTAAGCGGGGCAGTTAACTATGGCTACACCTTC. As protein: CASSPLSGAVNYGYTF. The chain employs TRBV18 and TRBJ1-2; a weak D match, TRBD1 (5 bases). The ends were cut back, 3 bases at V and 1 base at J, with 15 bases in the middle. The germline CDR1 and CDR2 sequences are KGHSH and LQKENI. The CDR3 is made up of 16 amino acids.

This clone has just one count. The V gene is TRBV11-2, the J gene TRBJ1-3; maybe TRBD1 (5 bases). The germline CDR1 and CDR2 sequences are SGHAT and FQNNGV. Trimming took off 5 bases at V and 2 bases at J, with 13 bases between the two ends. The CDR3 sequence is 15 residues long. CDR3 nucleotide sequence: TGTGCCAGCAGCGGGGGGGGGTTTGCTGGAAACACCATATATTTT. Protein: CASSGGGFAGNTIYF.

This clone turned up a few times. The chain links TRBV9 to TRBJ2-2; D is undetermined. Trimming removed 3 bases from V and 2 bases from J, with 17 bases in between. Per germline, CDR1 SGDLS and CDR2 YYNGEE. The CDR3 sequence is 17 residues long. The CDR3 is CASSGPSLGFNTGELFF. The DNA of the CDR3 is TGTGCCAGCAGCGGCCCGTCCTTGGGCTTCAACACCGGGGAGCTGTTTTTT.

This clone was detected once. V usage is TRBV10-3 and J usage is TRBJ1-4; D is unclear. CDR1 is ENHRY, CDR2 SYGVKD, per germline. Trimming took 1 base from V and 0 from J, leaving 15 bases between them. CDR3 length: 18 amino acids. CDR3 nucleotide sequence: TGTGCCATCAGTGAGTTCTTCTCATCACTTGCAACTAATGAAAAACTGTTTTTT. Protein product: CAISEFFSSLATNEKLFF.

The chain combines TRBV19 with TRBJ1-6; possible D gene TRBD1, 5 bases. The CDR3 sequence is 15 residues long. Germline V gives CDR1 LNHDA, CDR2 SQIVND (reference sequence). V was pared by 3 bases and J by 7 bases, with 13 bases between. The CDR3 protein is CASSIPDSPNSPLHF. CDR3 in DNA: TGTGCCAGTAGTATTCCCGACAGTCCCAATTCACCCCTCCACTTT.

The V and J genes are TRBV5-1 and TRBJ2-3; D gene ambiguous. The CDR3 consists of 16 residues. The V gene lost 4 bases and the J gene lost 0 bases, with 15 bases spanning the gap. Germline lookup yields CDR1 SGHRS and CDR2 YFSETQ. CDR3 nucleotide sequence: TGCGCCAGCAGCCCCCAGACCGCCCTTAGCACAGATACGCAGTATTTT. Amino acid sequence: CASSPQTALSTDTQYF.

This clone has just a few counts. The chain links TRBV11-3 to TRBJ1-1; D is ambiguous. Germline-derived CDR1 and CDR2 are SGHNT and YENEEA. This CDR3 region has 14 residues. V gave up 3 bases and J gave up 1 base, with 9 bases separating them. In DNA, the CDR3 is TGTGCCAGCAGCTTGCACAGCGAGAACACTGAAGCTTTCTTT. Its translation is CASSLHSENTEAFF. Drawing the rest from reference TRBV11-3 and TRBJ1-1, the complete variable domain is EAGVVQSPRYKIIEKKQPVAFWCNPISGHNTLYWYLQNLGQGPELLIRYENEEAVDDSQLPKDRFSAERLKGVDSTLKIQPAELGDSAVYLCASSLHSENTEAFFGQGTRLTVV.

The genes are TRBV2 and TRBJ2-1; 8 bases map to TRBD1. Germline CDR1 SNHLY, CDR2 FYNNEI. Trimming removed 8 bases from V and 4 bases from J; junction bases left unmatched: 10. This CDR3 is built from 15 residues. The CDR3 DNA is TGTGCCAGCCGCGCCCAGGGGGCTGATTACAATGAGCAGTTCTTC. Translating it yields CASRAQGADYNEQFF.

The count of this clone is one. The rearrangement links TRBV30 to TRBJ1-5, with D possibly matching TRBD1 (5 bases). Trimming removed 2 bases at V and 0 bases at J, with 11 bases between. CDR1 is GTSNPN and CDR2 is SVGIG in the germline V gene (reference sequence). The CDR3 length is 15 residues. The CDR3 is CAWSSGLDSNQPQHF. The DNA for the CDR3 is TGTGCCTGGAGTTCGGGGCTGGATAGCAATCAGCCCCAGCATTTT.

This clone was seen more than once but under ten times. The chain carries TRBV28 and TRBJ1-5; no clear D gene. Trimming took off 6 bases at V and 3 bases at J, with 21 bases between the two ends. The CDR3 covers 17 residues. Germline CDR1 and CDR2: MDHEN and SYDVKM. CDR3 protein: CASSAGPLKRINQPQHF. The DNA of the CDR3 is TGTGCCAGCAGCGCCGGGCCTCTCAAACGGATCAATCAGCCCCAGCATTTT.

The chain recombines TRBV7-2 with TRBJ2-3; 13 nucleotides match TRBD2. The CDR3 length is 17 residues. With 8 bases clipped from V and 8 bases from J, the junction kept 16 bases outside the gene matches. From germline, CDR1 is SGHTA and CDR2 FQGNSA. CDR3 protein: CASGSTSGGAVSATQYF. Written as DNA, the CDR3 is TGTGCCAGCGGCTCAACTAGCGGGGGGGCCGTCTCGGCTACGCAGTATTTT.

This clone has only a few counts. This chain uses TRBV18 with TRBJ1-1, with a tentative D call TRBD1 (5 bases). The germline CDR1 and CDR2 sequences are KGHSH and LQKENI. V lost 1 base, J lost 6 bases, and 12 bases lay in between. This CDR3 has 14 residues. The chain's CDR3 is CASSPRGREAEAFF. The CDR3 nucleotides read TGTGCCAGCTCACCACGGGGACGGGAAGCTGAAGCTTTCTTT.

The V call is TRBV7-2, the J call TRBJ2-7; weak D call: TRBD2 (5 bases). V lost 1 base and J lost 5, with 12 bases in between. There are 14 residues in the CDR3. Germline V gene data show CDR1 as SGHTA and CDR2 as FQGNSA. CDR3 sequence (DNA): TGTGCCAGCAGCTTAGTACGCGAGGGCCACGAGCAGTACTTC. Encoded protein: CASSLVREGHEQYF. The full variable domain, completed using reference TRBV7-2 and TRBJ2-7, is GAGVSQSPSNKVTEKGKDVELRCDPISGHTALYWYRQSLGQGLEFLIYFQGNSAPDKSGLPSDRFSAERTGGSVSTLTIQRTQQEDSAVYLCASSLVREGHEQYFGPGTRLTVT.

The chain carries TRBV5-1 and TRBJ2-3; the D is unclear. This CDR3 is built from 15 residues. Trimming pared 0 bases from V and 2 bases from J, leaving 10 bases between. CDR1 SGHRS and CDR2 YFSETQ come from the germline V gene. CDR3 loop: CASSLVGAHTDTQYF. DNA for the CDR3: TGCGCCAGCAGCTTGGTAGGCGCGCACACAGATACGCAGTATTTT.

The genes are TRBV19 and TRBJ2-7; 8 nucleotides match TRBD1. J was trimmed by 5 bases and V by 2 bases; bases with no gene match: 5. There are 14 residues in the CDR3. The V gene's germline CDR1 is LNHDA and CDR2 SQIVND (reference sequence). The CDR3 DNA reads as TGTGCCAGTAGTATACAGGGGGCCAGCAACGAGCAGTACTTC. This translates into CASSIQGASNEQYF.

In this sample, this clone turned up once. V usage is TRBV27 and J usage is TRBJ2-7; D could derive from TRBD1 or TRBD2 (5 bases each). The germline gives CDR1 MNHEY, CDR2 SMNVEV (reference sequence). Trimming pared 0 bases from V and 3 bases from J, leaving 9 bases between. CDR3 length equals 14 residues. The CDR3 reads CASSLSGTDYEQYF. The CDR3 DNA sequence: TGTGCCAGCAGTTTATCGGGGACGGACTACGAGCAGTACTTC.

This clone was seen only once. The rearrangement links TRBV19 to TRBJ2-3; D call uncertain. CDR3 length: 13 amino acids. Trimming stripped 0 bases from V and 6 bases from J, with 7 bases between. Germline V CDR1 and CDR2: LNHDA, SQIVND (reference sequence). CDR3 DNA sequence: TGTGCCAGTAGTATAGACTATTGGGATACGCAGTATTTT. It specifies CASSIDYWDTQYF.

The V call is TRBV28, the J call TRBJ2-7; no definite D call. V was trimmed by 3 bases and J by 4 bases, leaving 19 bases between them. CDR3 length: 16 amino acids. The germline CDR1 and CDR2 sequences are MDHEN and SYDVKM. The CDR3 sequence is CASSFRGLWIDYEQYF. In nucleotides, the CDR3 is TGTGCCAGCAGTTTTAGAGGCCTTTGGATTGATTACGAGCAGTACTTC.

V is TRBV7-2 and J is TRBJ2-1; 10 bases line up with TRBD2. Losses at the gene ends were 5 bases for V and 5 bases for J; bases not matched to a gene: 6. The CDR3 loop spans 15 amino acids. Per germline, CDR1 SGHTA and CDR2 FQGNSA. The CDR3 sequence is CASSRAGGGHNEQFF. The DNA for the CDR3 is TGTGCCAGCAGCCGAGCGGGGGGGGGACACAATGAGCAGTTCTTC.

This sequence joins TRBV7-3 and TRBJ1-6, with no clear D. Germline CDR1 SGHTA, CDR2 FQGTGA. Trimming removed 1 base from V and 9 bases from J, with 7 bases in between. This CDR3 contains 13 residues. CDR3 amino acids: CASSLSRVSPLHF. DNA of the CDR3: TGTGCCAGCAGCTTAAGTAGGGTTTCACCCCTCCACTTT.

The V and J genes are TRBV19 and TRBJ1-5; 11 nucleotides agree with TRBD1. CDR3 length: 16 residues. Unmatched junction bases numbered 10, after V lost 5 bases and J lost 7 bases. In germline, CDR1 is LNHDA, CDR2 SQIVND (reference sequence). The CDR3 sequence is CASSSLDRGRMQPQHF. CDR3 DNA sequence: TGTGCCAGTAGTTCTCTGGACAGGGGGCGTATGCAGCCCCAGCATTTT. Full variable domain (outside the CDR3, taken from reference TRBV19 and TRBJ1-5): DGGITQSPKYLFRKEGQNVTLSCEQNLNHDAMYWYRQDPGQGLRLIYYSQIVNDFQKGDIAEGYSVSREKKESFPLTVTSAQKNPTAFYLCASSSLDRGRMQPQHFGDGTRLSIL.

In this sample, this clone turned up a few times. This chain connects TRBV19 to TRBJ1-5; D may be TRBD1 (5 bases). The CDR3 has 18 amino acids. Germline-derived CDR1 and CDR2 are LNHDA and SQIVND (reference sequence). Trimming left V 5 bases short and J 4 bases short, with 24 bases between. The CDR3 bases are TGTGCCAGTAGTCCCCCTCTCCGGGACCTCCTGTGGAATCAGCCCCAGCATTTT. This gives the protein CASSPPLRDLLWNQPQHF.